This T cell receptor (beta chain) was found in a study of cytomegalovirus exposure and HLA in healthy donors. There are 12 residues in the CDR3. V was cut by 5 bases and J by 3 bases, with 7 bases left in between. Germline V gene data show CDR1 as SGHTA and CDR2 as FQGNSA. In this sample, this clone turned up a few times. The antigen remains undetermined. Points from the study as a whole: Segments of the TCR beta V type were, in most cases, productive about 90% or about 30% of the time in an earlier analysis.

60 Vbeta and 13 Jbeta primers were used in PCR. Only in-frame clones appear in the TCRdb table, and some are missing; sequencing was by immunoSEQ multiplex PCR. Among about 160,000 clones listed, about four fifths were seen once. Sequences were obtained from PBMCs. The chain carries TRBV7-2 and TRBJ1-2; D ambiguous. This TCR came from a man aged 25 to 40 in good health and CMV-seronegative. CDR3 coding DNA: TGTGCCAGCAGCCAGAGCGACTATGGCTACACCTTC. This gives the protein CASSQSDYGYTF.